This T cell receptor beta chain comes out of a study of T cell responses to AZD1222 COVID-19 vaccine (dated by TCRdb to about 2021). Broadly, across the study: A total of just over 230 trial participants underwent TCR sequencing, of whom under 220 had received two doses of AZD1222 and 26 had received two doses of the MenACWY control vaccine. Trial participants were enrolled by age into 18-55, 56-69 and 70-plus year subgroups, with 148, 28 and 57 TCR-sequenced participants respectively.

In light of the paper, this sample's time point label describes: about 28 days (+/-7) after the second vaccine dose. AZD1222 recipients given second doses at about 4 weeks or at about 12 weeks were pooled, since spike-specific TCR depth and breadth were not found to differ between the two schedules. Samples from vaccinated people were obtained from the UK trials COV001 and COV002, which included a single-blind randomized controlled phase 2/3 trial of AZD1222 (ChAdOx1 nCoV-19) in healthy adults. For TCRbeta chain sequencing, PBMC samples from trial participants were taken at day 0 and at day 28 after the second dose. On the study overall, not on this receptor specifically: Because no day 14 peak-response samples were available, the repertoires could be characterized only after the peak T cell response. Spike-specific TCR breadth and depth rose significantly after two AZD1222 doses compared with day 0 and with MenACWY recipients. Conclusions about previously exposed vaccinees are limited because only five or six AZD1222 recipients were SARS-CoV-2 seropositive at baseline. Nearly half of unique spike-specific TCRs reportedly recognized epitopes outside regions mutated in the B.1.351 and B.1.1.7 variants. The 56-69-year group was small, and its depth increase did not reach significance, likely because of low power. Most participants were white British and females outnumbered males, and the authors suggested that clonal diversity may have been underestimated. CD4 TCRs associated with the vaccine covered the entire spike protein, and the dominant responses were in regions 160-218 and 743-854.

For CDR1 and CDR2, the germline V gene lists SGHTA and FQGNSA. The CDR3 spans 14 residues, from the cysteine through the phenylalanine. The DNA shown is the 42-base CDR3, in frame from base 1. Trimming at the junction amounts to 3 bases on V and 3 bases on J, and the germline ends lie 12 bases apart. Remarks on this clone: No antigen is known for it. No per-base quality is available; no much larger clone lies one base away.

The CDR3 regions of human TCRbeta chains were analyzed by immunosequencing. The study's processing was this. Repertoire TCRs were checked for matches against a reference library of SARS-CoV-2-specific TCRs that had been generated using the MIRA antigen-specificity platform. Breadth was defined as the fraction of unique TCRs that were SARS-CoV-2-associated, and depth was defined as the fraction of total T cells that were SARS-CoV-2-associated. Each spike-specific TCR was assigned to its reactive spike region and to a CD4 or CD8 class using the MIRA data. Log10-transformed breadth and depth values were compared by one-way ANOVA with Sidak's multiple comparisons tests. Here the immuneACCESS table is served through TCRdb, limited to in-frame sequences with V and J called. Missing clones are a known gap in these copies; in checked studies unresolved V genes cover under half, and the rest lacks a known reason. V and J calls and clone size come straight from that table; D and trimming were deduced from the DNA. The sample profile shows 83,000 or so clones; 88% of them were found once. Together, the top ten hold roughly 7.2% of the sample.

Here the chain combines TRBV7-2 and TRBJ2-7; the D gene is perhaps TRBD1, on 5 matching bases. Source: peripheral blood, taken 28 days after the second AZD1222 dose. This clonotype was obtained from an adult who received the AZD1222 COVID-19 vaccine. The CDR3 protein: CASSFTPGIYEQYF. The DNA reads TGTGCCAGCAGCTTCACCCCAGGGATCTACGAGCAGTACTTC.